This T cell receptor (beta chain) was sequenced for a study of control samples from healthy donors and cancer patients. Here immunoSEQ multiplex PCR was the method, and the copy in TCRdb shows in-frame clones only, minus some. The sample contains 150,000 to 200,000 clones, around 90% of which appear only once. CDR3 length: 16 amino acids. Per the germline V gene, CDR1 is LGHNA and CDR2 is YSLEER. V lost 4 bases, J lost 10 bases, and 11 bases stayed unmatched. The sequence was obtained from a woman in her forties or fifties in good health. The specimen sequenced was blood. This chain links TRBV4-3 with TRBJ2-1; 12 bases are a match to TRBD2. Written as DNA, the CDR3 is TGCGCCAGCAGCCGGGAGGGGCTAGCGGGAGGGCTGGAGCAGTTCTTC. The encoded protein is CASSREGLAGGLEQFF.